This entry is about one T cell receptor beta chain. Its antigen is as yet unknown. This sample was taken from a study of T cells in Graves' hyperthyroidism and ophthalmopathy. Findings and limits, study-wide: Blood shared most expanded thyroid clonotypes above 0.001. Model-based prediction identified ophthalmopathy a median 6.5 months prior to its onset.

The V end was cut by 3 bases, the J end by 2 bases, with 14 bases between. The CDR3 extends over 15 amino acids. Germline CDR1 is LNHDA and CDR2 is SQIVND (reference sequence). Regions amplified from RNA transcripts were the TCR beta CDR3 regions. HTBI primers drove first-round RT-PCR of the TCR CDR3. TCRdb processed the multiplex PCR reads anew with MiXCR; each CDR3 protein has one entry. The data show hundreds of thousands of distinct CDR3 sequences, under 20% seen once. The patients, who ranged from 18 to 65 in age, presented with newly diagnosed hyperthyroidism lasting under 2 months. Uncontrolled infection, other autoimmune disease, pregnancy or lactation excluded patients.

The receptor was isolated from a woman between 50 and 59 years old with Graves' hyperthyroidism that later progressed to Graves' ophthalmopathy. Sequencing was performed on blood. The rearrangement uses TRBV19 and TRBJ2-7; D perhaps matches TRBD1 (6 bases). Written as DNA, the CDR3 is TGTGCCAGTAGTATTTATTTTGGACAGACCTACGAGCAGTACTTC. Translating gives CASSIYFGQTYEQYF. Full variable domain (rest looked up from reference TRBV19 and TRBJ2-7): DGGITQSPKYLFRKEGQNVTLSCEQNLNHDAMYWYRQDPGQGLRLIYYSQIVNDFQKGDIAEGYSVSREKKESFPLTVTSAQKNPTAFYLCASSIYFGQTYEQYFGPGTRLTVT.